This paragraph covers one T cell receptor beta chain sequence. The antigen remains unidentified. V dropped 4 bases and J dropped 3; count of bases not matched to a gene: 2. Germline V CDR1 and CDR2: MNHEY, SMNVEV (reference sequence). This CDR3 comprises 15 residues. This record comes from a study of cytomegalovirus exposure and HLA in healthy donors. Amplification used 60 Vbeta primers and 13 Jbeta primers. Clones were sequenced by immunoSEQ multiplex PCR, and TCRdb holds only the in-frame ones, with some missing. The listing records over 100,000 clones. Overall study findings and caveats: CMV serostatus was the only immune exposure information that was available.

The rearrangement joins TRBV27 to TRBJ2-5, with TRBD2 matching over 13 bases. The sample consisted of PBMCs. The source of this sequence is a man aged 30 to 45 in good health and CMV-seronegative. The CDR3 spells CASSSLAGGEETQYF. The CDR3 coding sequence is TGTGCCAGCAGTTCACTAGCGGGGGGGGAAGAGACCCAGTACTTC.